The 23 T cell receptor beta chains in this list originate from one sample, sequenced in a study of Ad26.COV2.S vaccination and SARS-CoV-2 variants. The protocol was immunoSEQ multiplex PCR, while the TCRdb copy is restricted to in-frame clones and leaves out a portion. The sample includes around 450,000 clones, 75% to 90% of them seen just once. Treatment denoted: roughly 20 received Ad26.COV2.S at low or high dose, single or two shots; roughly five received placebo; per-sample allocation not given. The study sampled participants on day 63 after the first vaccine or placebo injection. The source material was peripheral blood, sampled in a trial of Ad26.COV2.S vaccine versus placebo. These TCRs come from a person between 18 and 65 years old who received the Ad26.COV2.S COVID-19 vaccine or a placebo.

This clone showed up just once. The rearrangement uses TRBV19 and TRBJ2-7, with a weak D call TRBD1 (5 bases). There are 14 residues in the CDR3. Germline V CDR1 and CDR2: LNHDA, SQIVND (reference sequence). With 7 bases removed from V and 1 base from J, the gap between germline ends came to 14 bases. The CDR3 loop is CASKSMTVSYEQYF. The CDR3 DNA reads as TGTGCCAGTAAAAGTATGACAGTTTCCTACGAGCAGTACTTC.

This chain joins TRBV7-8 and TRBJ1-2, with 7 bases fitting TRBD1. This CDR3 is 15 amino acids long. Germline V gene lookup returns CDR1 SGHVS and CDR2 FQNEAQ. V shed 3 bases, J shed 4 bases, and the junction held 8 bases outside the gene matches. The DNA of the CDR3 is TGTGCCAGCAGCTTGATGGGACAGCAGACCTATGGCTACACCTTC. It translates to CASSLMGQQTYGYTF.

This clone was recorded only once. The rearrangement joins TRBV18 to TRBJ2-6; either TRBD1 or TRBD2 may fit D (5 bases each). Looked up from germline, CDR1 is KGHSH and CDR2 is LQKENI. The CDR3 runs to 17 residues. V was shortened by 4 bases and J by 3 bases, with 16 bases between the two germline ends. Here the CDR3 reads CASSHYPGTGGANVLTF. CDR3 DNA: TGTGCCAGCTCACATTATCCAGGGACGGGTGGGGCCAACGTCCTGACTTTC.

V is TRBV11-3 and J is TRBJ2-6; 10 nucleotides match TRBD1. V gave up 1 base and J gave up 0 bases; unmatched junction bases: 9. The CDR3 totals 20 residues. CDR1 SGHNT and CDR2 YENEEA come from the germline V gene. The CDR3 sequence is CASSLVKTGGIPSGANVLTF. The CDR3 nucleotides read TGTGCCAGCAGCTTAGTTAAGACAGGGGGCATTCCCTCTGGGGCCAACGTCCTGACTTTC.

V and J are TRBV6-6 and TRBJ1-1, with 8 positions matching TRBD1. The CDR3 sequence is 12 residues long. V dropped 6 bases and J dropped 11; count of bases not matched to a gene: 8. The germline V gene has CDR1 MNHNY and CDR2 SVGAGI (reference sequence). The CDR3 here is CASSWTGIEAFF. The CDR3 nucleotides read TGTGCCAGCAGCTGGACAGGGATCGAGGCTTTCTTT.

The chain combines TRBV5-1 with TRBJ2-5; 7 bases fit TRBD2. Germline CDR1 is SGHRS and CDR2 is YFSETQ. The length of the CDR3 is 17 residues. V shed 3 bases, J shed 2 bases, and the junction held 13 bases outside the gene matches. CDR3 in DNA: TGCGCCAGCAGCTCGGCGACACGAGCTAGCGGTCAAGAGACCCAGTACTTC. Encoded protein: CASSSATRASGQETQYF.

This clone showed up just a few times. V usage is TRBV5-1 and J usage is TRBJ1-5; D possibly corresponds to TRBD1 (5 bases). V lost 0 bases to trimming and J lost 3 bases, with 10 bases between them. Per germline, CDR1 SGHRS and CDR2 YFSETQ. The CDR3 is 15 residues long. DNA for the CDR3: TGCGCCAGCAGCTTGGGAGACAGCATCAATCAGCCCCAGCATTTT. Residues: CASSLGDSINQPQHF.

The chain employs TRBV4-3 and TRBJ1-1; weak D call: TRBD1 (6 bases). This CDR3 spans 16 amino acids. CDR1 is LGHNA, CDR2 YSLEER, per germline. Trimming cost V 0 bases and J 4 bases, with 15 bases left between them. The CDR3 nucleotides read TGCGCCAGCAGCCAAGAGGCAGGGGACGGTGGCACTGAAGCTTTCTTT. Protein: CASSQEAGDGGTEAFF.

J is TRBJ2-2 and V is TRBV19; the match to TRBD2 covers 10 bases. The germline CDR1 and CDR2 sequences are LNHDA and SQIVND (reference sequence). V dropped 6 bases and J dropped 1; count of bases not matched to a gene: 2. The CDR3 consists of 15 residues. CDR3 region: CASSVAGGNTGELFF. CDR3 nucleotides: TGTGCCAGTAGCGTAGCGGGAGGGAACACCGGGGAGCTGTTTTTT.

The rearrangement uses TRBV6-5 and TRBJ1-1; possibly TRBD1 for D (5 bases). This CDR3 is 15 amino acids long. The V gene lost 0 bases and the J gene lost 4 bases, with 12 bases spanning the gap. CDR1 and CDR2 from the germline V gene are MNHEY and SVGAGI. The CDR3 coding sequence is TGTGCCAGCAGTTACTCGGGGCCAGGGAGCACTGAAGCTTTCTTT. Translation: CASSYSGPGSTEAFF.

CDR3 sequence reads: CASSFDMGQGRLGFF. The CDR3 coding sequence is TGTGCCAGCAGCTTTGATATGGGACAGGGGCGATTGGGGTTCTTC. This rearrangement joins TRBV5-4 to TRBJ2-1; 10 positions agree with TRBD1. V shed 2 bases and J 15 bases; nucleotides not matched to a gene: 14. CDR3 length equals 15 residues. CDR1 and CDR2 from the germline V gene are SGHNT and YYREEE (reference sequence). Full variable domain (rest looked up from reference TRBV5-4 and TRBJ2-1): ETGVTQSPTHLIKTRGQQVTLRCSSQSGHNTVSWYQQALGQGPQFIFQYYREEENGRGNFPPRFSGLQFPNYSSELNVNALELDDSALYLCASSFDMGQGRLGFFGPGTRLTVL.

V gene TRBV6-5 combines with J gene TRBJ1-1, with D unclear. From germline, CDR1 is MNHEY and CDR2 SVGAGI. Between the trimmed V and J ends, which lost 5 bases and 4 bases, there was a span of 14 bases. The CDR3 extends over 14 amino acids. CDR3 region: CASSPFLPLTEAFF. CDR3 coding DNA: TGTGCCAGCAGTCCCTTCTTACCACTCACTGAAGCTTTCTTT.

The gene calls are TRBV19 and TRBJ1-5, with D hard to call. From germline, CDR1 is LNHDA and CDR2 SQIVND (reference sequence). V was cut by 3 bases and J by 4 bases, with 13 bases left in between. The CDR3 is 15 amino acids. The CDR3 sequence is CASSIGLADNQPQHF. The DNA of the CDR3 is TGTGCCAGTAGTATTGGGCTGGCAGATAATCAGCCCCAGCATTTT.

The chain couples TRBV6-2 or TRBV6-3 to TRBJ2-7, with 7 bases matching TRBD2. Germline-derived CDR1 and CDR2 are MNHEY and SVGEGT. V shed 3 bases and J 1 base; nucleotides not matched to a gene: 3. The CDR3 contains 14 residues. CDR3 in amino acids: CASSYERGSYEQYV. DNA for the CDR3: TGTGCCAGCAGTTATGAGCGGGGTTCCTACGAGCAGTACGTC.

The rearrangement uses TRBV6-5 and TRBJ1-4; tentatively, D is TRBD1 (5 bases). This CDR3 comprises 16 residues. Trimming took off 0 bases at V and 8 bases at J, with 16 bases between the two ends. The germline V gene encodes CDR1 MNHEY and CDR2 SVGAGI. CDR3 nucleotides: TGTGCCAGCAGTTACTCGAGGGACGGTCCTGCGGAAAAACTGTTTTTT. It specifies CASSYSRDGPAEKLFF.

CDR3 DNA sequence: TGCGCCAGCAGCTTATCGCGTGTCACCGGGGAGCTGTTTTTT. Encoded protein: CASSLSRVTGELFF. V is TRBV5-1 and J is TRBJ2-2, with unresolved D. Germline V gene lookup returns CDR1 SGHRS and CDR2 YFSETQ. The CDR3 loop spans 14 amino acids. V lost 2 bases to trimming and J lost 4 bases, with 9 bases between them.

V is TRBV7-9 and J is TRBJ2-1, with 7 bases lining up with TRBD2. The CDR3 consists of 16 residues. With V trimmed by 5 bases and J by 2 bases, 9 bases remained unmatched. Germline V gene data show CDR1 as SEHNR and CDR2 as FQNEAQ (reference sequence). The DNA for the CDR3 is TGTGCCAGCAGCGCCCGGGGGGACTACACCTACAATGAGCAGTTCTTC. Translation gives CASSARGDYTYNEQFF.

The genes are TRBV7-3 and TRBJ2-3; D is tentatively TRBD1 or TRBD2 (5 bases each). CDR1 is SGHTA, CDR2 FQGTGA, per germline. V gave up 1 base and J gave up 1 base, with 15 bases separating them. This CDR3 has 17 residues. The CDR3 DNA sequence: TGTGCCAGCAGCTTAAAAGGGGAGATGTTTGGCACAGATACGCAGTATTTT. Translation: CASSLKGEMFGTDTQYF.

The chain uses TRBV13 and TRBJ1-1, with unresolved D. The V and J ends lost 3 bases and 4 bases respectively, with 12 bases between them. The length of the CDR3 is 14 residues. The germline V gene encodes CDR1 PRHDT and CDR2 FYEKMQ (reference sequence). The CDR3 loop reads CASSFSILGTEAFF. The CDR3 bases are TGTGCCAGCAGCTTCTCTATACTTGGCACTGAAGCTTTCTTT.

The gene calls are TRBV3-1 (or the pseudogene TRBV3-2) and TRBJ1-2; 7 bases are a match to TRBD1. The CDR3 consists of 14 residues. Germline CDR1 LGHDT, CDR2 YNNKEL (reference sequence). V lost 2 bases, J lost 6 bases, and 6 bases stayed unmatched. The CDR3 nucleotides are TGTGCCAGCAGCCAACTACAGGGGTCCAATGGCTACACCTTC. Translating it yields CASSQLQGSNGYTF.

The chain uses TRBV11-3 and TRBJ2-3, with D possibly being TRBD2 (6 bases). Germline assignment: CDR1 SGHNT and CDR2 YENEEA. V lost 1 base and J 4 bases, leaving 12 bases between the germline ends. The CDR3 runs 15 residues. CDR3 bases: TGTGCCAGCAGCTTAGCGGGAGCGGGCGCAGATACGCAGTATTTT. Residues: CASSLAGAGADTQYF.

The chain joins TRBV28 to TRBJ2-5; 8 bases map to TRBD1. This CDR3 has 14 residues. V was clipped by 5 bases and J by 1 base; unmatched bases: 3. Germline CDR1 MDHEN, CDR2 SYDVKM. The CDR3 region has the DNA TGTGCCAGCAGTGCACAGGGGGTCCAAGAGACCCAGTACTTC. Translated, it gives CASSAQGVQETQYF.

The chain recombines TRBV6-2 or TRBV6-3 with TRBJ2-5; D is unclear. CDR3 length: 12 amino acids. Between the trimmed V and J ends, which lost 5 bases and 5 bases, there was a span of 9 bases. Germline loops: CDR1 MNHEY, CDR2 SVGEGT. CDR3 protein: CASSQLPETQYF. The CDR3 DNA reads as TGTGCCAGCAGTCAGCTTCCGGAGACCCAGTACTTC.